These T cell receptor beta chains were read from a single sample in a study of T-cell memory formation after mild COVID-19. One entry per CDR3 protein, called by TCRdb with MiXCR from the 5' RACE reads. The top ten hold roughly 3.8% of the sample, which has around 150,000 distinct CDR3 sequences, roughly 10% seen once. The sequenced sample consisted of PBMCs or a T cell subset sorted from them (not recorded which). These receptors all come from a man aged 18 to 30 who had mild COVID-19 (a few samples of this study predate the infection). Cell type and time point are not known. CDR3s leave out the opening cysteine and the closing phenylalanine or tryptophan. The order of the fields is J gene, V gene, CDR3 protein.

J gene: TRBJ1-6
V gene: TRBV7-2
CDR3 protein: ASRAQGSPLH

J gene: TRBJ2-3
V gene: TRBV7-8
CDR3 protein: ASSLGRDEDTQY

J gene: TRBJ1-5
V gene: TRBV7-2
CDR3 protein: ASSLPGGGQPQH

J gene: TRBJ1-2
V gene: TRBV7-2
CDR3 protein: ASSLTGAPNYGYT

J gene: TRBJ1-6
V gene: TRBV18
CDR3 protein: ASSPRRGNDSPLH

J gene: TRBJ1-1
V gene: TRBV2
CDR3 protein: ASSEGVNTEAF

J gene: TRBJ1-5
V gene: TRBV6-2/TRBV6-3
CDR3 protein: ASSTGFRQPQH

J gene: TRBJ2-3
V gene: TRBV4-3
CDR3 protein: ASSVGRTDTQY

J gene: TRBJ1-2
V gene: TRBV18
CDR3 protein: ASSPATDYGYT

J gene: TRBJ1-2
V gene: TRBV5-4
CDR3 protein: ASSANEIGGYT

J gene: TRBJ2-5
V gene: TRBV5-5
CDR3 protein: ASSLVVWDSEETQY

J gene: TRBJ2-7
V gene: TRBV5-6
CDR3 protein: ASSLGTGSGGEQY

J gene: TRBJ2-7
V gene: TRBV5-6
CDR3 protein: ASSLVLAGDYMGEQY

J gene: TRBJ1-1
V gene: TRBV5-1
CDR3 protein: ASSFSAGNTEAF

J gene: TRBJ2-1
V gene: TRBV7-2
CDR3 protein: ASSLRLGHNEQF

J gene: TRBJ1-2
V gene: TRBV4-2
CDR3 protein: ASSVRLGVSNYGYT

J gene: TRBJ1-2
V gene: TRBV6-5
CDR3 protein: ASRDRVGDYGYT

J gene: TRBJ2-5
V gene: TRBV11-2
CDR3 protein: ASSPKRTSGGAPETQY

J gene: TRBJ2-3
V gene: TRBV12-3/TRBV12-4
CDR3 protein: ASSLYQMEAGDTQY

J gene: TRBJ1-2
V gene: TRBV20-1
CDR3 protein: SAPRRPLNYGYT